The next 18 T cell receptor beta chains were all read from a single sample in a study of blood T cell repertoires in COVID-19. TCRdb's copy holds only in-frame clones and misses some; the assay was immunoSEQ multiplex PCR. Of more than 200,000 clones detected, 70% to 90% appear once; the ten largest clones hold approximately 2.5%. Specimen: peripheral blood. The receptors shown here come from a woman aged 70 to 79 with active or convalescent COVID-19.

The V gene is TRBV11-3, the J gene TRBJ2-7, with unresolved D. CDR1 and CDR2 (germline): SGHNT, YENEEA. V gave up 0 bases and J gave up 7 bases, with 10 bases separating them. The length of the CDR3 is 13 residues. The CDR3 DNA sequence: TGTGCCAGCAGCTTAGATACTCTGAGGGAGCAGTACTTC. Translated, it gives CASSLDTLREQYF.

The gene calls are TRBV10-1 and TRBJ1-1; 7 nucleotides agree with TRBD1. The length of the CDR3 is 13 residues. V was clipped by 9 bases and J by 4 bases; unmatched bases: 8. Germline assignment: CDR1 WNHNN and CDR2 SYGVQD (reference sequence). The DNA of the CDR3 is TGCGCCAGTTCCGGGACAGAGGGCACTGAAGCTTTCTTT. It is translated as CASSGTEGTEAFF.

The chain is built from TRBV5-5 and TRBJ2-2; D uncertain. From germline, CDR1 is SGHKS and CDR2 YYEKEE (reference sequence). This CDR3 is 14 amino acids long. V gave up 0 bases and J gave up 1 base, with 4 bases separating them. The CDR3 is CASSLDRNTGELFF. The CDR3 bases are TGTGCCAGCAGCTTGGACAGGAACACCGGGGAGCTGTTTTTT.

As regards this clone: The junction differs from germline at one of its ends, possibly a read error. CDR3 DNA: TGTGCCAGCAGCTCCTCCCACGAGCAGTACTTC. It is translated as CASSSSHEQYF. This chain uses TRBV7-8 with TRBJ2-7; D ambiguous. CDR3 length equals 11 residues. Germline CDR1 SGHVS, CDR2 FQNEAQ. The full variable domain, rest sourced from reference TRBV7-8 and TRBJ2-7, is GAGVSQSPRYKVAKRGQDVALRCDPISGHVSLFWYQQALGQGPEFLTYFQNEAQLDKSGLPSDRFFAERPEGSVSTLKIQRTQQEDSAVYLCASSSSHEQYFGPGTRLTVT.

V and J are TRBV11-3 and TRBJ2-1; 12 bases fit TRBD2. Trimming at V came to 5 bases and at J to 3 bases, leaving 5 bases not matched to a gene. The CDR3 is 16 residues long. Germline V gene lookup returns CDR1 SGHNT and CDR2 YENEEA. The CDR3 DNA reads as TGTGCCAGCAGCCTGGGACTAGCGGGTTTCTACAATGAGCAGTTCTTC. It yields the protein CASSLGLAGFYNEQFF.

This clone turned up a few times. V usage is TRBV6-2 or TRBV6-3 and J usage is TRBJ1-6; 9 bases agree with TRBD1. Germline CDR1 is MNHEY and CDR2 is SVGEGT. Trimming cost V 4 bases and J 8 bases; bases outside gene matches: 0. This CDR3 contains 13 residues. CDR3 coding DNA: TGTGCCAGCAGTTGGACAGGGGATTCACCCCTCCACTTT. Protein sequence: CASSWTGDSPLHF.

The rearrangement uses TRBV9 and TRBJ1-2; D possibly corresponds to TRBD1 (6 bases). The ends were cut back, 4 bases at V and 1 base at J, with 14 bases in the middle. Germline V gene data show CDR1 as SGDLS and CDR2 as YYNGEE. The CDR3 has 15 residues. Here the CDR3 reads CASSPGGGSNYGYTF. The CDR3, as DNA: TGTGCCAGCAGCCCCGGGGGGGGCAGTAACTATGGCTACACCTTC.

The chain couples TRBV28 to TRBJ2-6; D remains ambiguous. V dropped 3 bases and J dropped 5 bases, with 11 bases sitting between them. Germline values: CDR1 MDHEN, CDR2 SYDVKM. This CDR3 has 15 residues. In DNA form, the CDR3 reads TGTGCCAGCAGTTTGGGCATTCCAAGGGCCAACGTCCTGACTTTC. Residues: CASSLGIPRANVLTF. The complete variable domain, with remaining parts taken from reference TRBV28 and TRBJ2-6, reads DVKVTQSSRYLVKRTGEKVFLECVQDMDHENMFWYRQDPGLGLRLIYFSYDVKMKEKGDIPEGYSVSREKKERFSLILESASTNQTSMYLCASSLGIPRANVLTFGAGSRLTVL.

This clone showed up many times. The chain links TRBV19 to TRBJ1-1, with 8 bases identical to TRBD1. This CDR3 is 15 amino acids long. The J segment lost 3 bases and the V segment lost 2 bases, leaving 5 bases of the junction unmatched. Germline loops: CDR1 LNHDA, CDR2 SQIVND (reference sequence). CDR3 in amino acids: CASSIRGQVDTEAFF. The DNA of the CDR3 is TGTGCCAGTAGTATAAGGGGACAGGTCGACACTGAAGCTTTCTTT.

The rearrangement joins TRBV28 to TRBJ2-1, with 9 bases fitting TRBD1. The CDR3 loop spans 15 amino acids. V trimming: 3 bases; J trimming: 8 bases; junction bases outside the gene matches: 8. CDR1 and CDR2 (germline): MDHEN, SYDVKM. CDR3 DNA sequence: TGTGCCAGCAGTTTCTCGGGACAGGGTATGGATGAGCAGTTCTTC. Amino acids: CASSFSGQGMDEQFF.

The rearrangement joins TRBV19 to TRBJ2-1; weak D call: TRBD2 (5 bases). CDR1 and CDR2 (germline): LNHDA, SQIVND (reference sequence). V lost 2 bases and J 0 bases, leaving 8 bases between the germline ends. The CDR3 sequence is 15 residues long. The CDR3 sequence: CASSILADSYNEQFF. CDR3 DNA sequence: TGTGCCAGTAGTATACTAGCTGACTCCTACAATGAGCAGTTCTTC.

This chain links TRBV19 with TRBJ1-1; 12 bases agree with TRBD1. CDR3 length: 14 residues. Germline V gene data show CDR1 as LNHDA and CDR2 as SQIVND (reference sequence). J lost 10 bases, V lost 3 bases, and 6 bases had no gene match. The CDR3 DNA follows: TGTGCCAGTAGTATGGTGGGACAGGGGGCTGTAGCTTTCTTT. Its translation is CASSMVGQGAVAFF.

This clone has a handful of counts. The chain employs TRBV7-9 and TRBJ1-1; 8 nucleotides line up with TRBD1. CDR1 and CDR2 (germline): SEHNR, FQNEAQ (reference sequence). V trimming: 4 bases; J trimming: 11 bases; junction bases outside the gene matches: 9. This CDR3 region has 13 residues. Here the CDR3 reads CASSSYQDREAFF. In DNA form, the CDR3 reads TGTGCCAGCAGCTCATACCAGGACAGGGAGGCTTTCTTT.

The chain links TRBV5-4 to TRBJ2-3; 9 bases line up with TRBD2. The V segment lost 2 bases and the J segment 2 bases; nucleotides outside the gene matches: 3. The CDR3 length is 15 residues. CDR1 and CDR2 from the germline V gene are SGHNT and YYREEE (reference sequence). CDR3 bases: TGTGCCAGCAGCTTTCCTAGCGGGACCACAGATACGCAGTATTTT. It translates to CASSFPSGTTDTQYF.

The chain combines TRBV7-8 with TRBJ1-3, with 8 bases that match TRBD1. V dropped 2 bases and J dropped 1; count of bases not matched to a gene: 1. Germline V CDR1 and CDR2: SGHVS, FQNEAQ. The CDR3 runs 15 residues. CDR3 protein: CASSLQGASGNTIYF. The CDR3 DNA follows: TGTGCCAGCAGCTTACAGGGGGCGTCTGGAAACACCATATATTTT.

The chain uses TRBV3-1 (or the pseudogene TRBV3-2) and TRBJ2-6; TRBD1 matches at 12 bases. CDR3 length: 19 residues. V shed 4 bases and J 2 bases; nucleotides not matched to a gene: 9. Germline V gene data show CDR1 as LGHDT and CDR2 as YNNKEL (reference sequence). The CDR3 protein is CASSLLLGQGAPGANVLTF. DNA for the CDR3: TGTGCCAGCAGCCTCCTATTGGGACAGGGGGCTCCTGGGGCCAACGTCCTGACTTTC.

The CDR3 spells CAISVSRGQGYTDTQYF. In DNA, the CDR3 is TGTGCCATCAGTGTGTCAAGGGGACAGGGATACACAGATACGCAGTATTTT. V and J are TRBV10-3 and TRBJ2-3; 9 bases align to TRBD1. CDR3 length: 17 amino acids. Germline V gene lookup returns CDR1 ENHRY and CDR2 SYGVKD. Unmatched junction bases numbered 10, after V lost 4 bases and J lost 2 bases.

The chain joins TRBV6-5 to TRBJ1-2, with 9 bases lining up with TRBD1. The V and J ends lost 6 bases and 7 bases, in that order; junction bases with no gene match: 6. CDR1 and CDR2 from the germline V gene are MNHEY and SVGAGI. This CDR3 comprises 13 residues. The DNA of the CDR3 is TGTGCCAGCAGCCTGGGACAGGGTCTTGGCTACACCTTC. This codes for CASSLGQGLGYTF.